This TCR beta chain comes out of a study of control samples from healthy donors and cancer patients. Sequenced by immunoSEQ multiplex PCR; TCRdb stores in-frame clones only, minus some. The table records about 220,000 clones, roughly 94% of them present only once. The sequencing input was blood. The receptor was isolated from a man aged 50 or older in good health.

CDR3 coding DNA: TGCGCCAGCAGCCTAGGACAGGGCGGCAATCAGCCCCAGCATTTT. It codes for CASSLGQGGNQPQHF. The chain carries TRBV5-1 and TRBJ1-5; 8 bases agree with TRBD1. Germline values: CDR1 SGHRS, CDR2 YFSETQ. CDR3 length: 15 residues. The junction had 5 bases not matched to a gene; V was cut back by 4 bases and J by 2 bases.